This T cell receptor (beta chain) comes out of a study of shared clonotypes between healthy human individuals. The ends lost 3 bases at V and 5 bases at J; junction bases unmatched: 6. Germline V gene lookup returns CDR1 LNHNV and CDR2 YYDKDF (reference sequence). The CDR3 runs to 15 residues. For each subset, genomic DNA was distributed in equal portions over several immunoSEQ plates. Method: immunoSEQ multiplex PCR; TCRdb's copy keeps in-frame clones and lacks some. The sample has over 850,000 clones, around 82% seen once; the top ten hold roughly 0.56%. This clonotype originated in a young man in good health. Some clones in this sample may be carry-over from other donors' samples. The V call is TRBV15, the J call TRBJ2-5, with 10 bases fitting TRBD1. The sample comprised memory CD4+ T cells from PBMCs. Subset meaning: CD45RA-negative fraction. CDR3 in amino acids: CATSSRQGAWETQYF. The CDR3 nucleotides read TGTGCCACCAGCAGTAGACAGGGGGCTTGGGAGACCCAGTACTTC.